The entry below describes one TCR beta chain. From germline, CDR1 is KGHDR and CDR2 SFDVKD. This CDR3 has 15 amino acids. V dropped 3 bases and J dropped 5 bases, with 13 bases sitting between them. The data derive from a study of blood T cell repertoires in COVID-19. Looking at the study overall: Some COVID-19 samples were acute and others convalescent; all came from the United States, Italy and Spain. PBMCs, B-cell-depleted T cells, or T cells provided the cDNA or gDNA that made up the material.

In the study's own analysis: The authors estimated nucleated cell counts from reference gene primer amplification. The table came from immunoSEQ multiplex PCR; TCRdb's copy has only in-frame clones and leaves some out. V and J calls and clone size are those listed in that table; D and trimming were worked out from the DNA. The data hold about 260,000 clones, with about 85% observed a single time. The TCR originated in a human donor in a cohort sampled during active COVID-19. Input material: peripheral blood. The chain couples TRBV24-1 to TRBJ2-1; D might be TRBD1 (5 bases). CDR3: CATSDPYRQNNEQFF. The CDR3 DNA follows: TGTGCCACCAGTGATCCTTATAGACAGAACAATGAGCAGTTCTTC.